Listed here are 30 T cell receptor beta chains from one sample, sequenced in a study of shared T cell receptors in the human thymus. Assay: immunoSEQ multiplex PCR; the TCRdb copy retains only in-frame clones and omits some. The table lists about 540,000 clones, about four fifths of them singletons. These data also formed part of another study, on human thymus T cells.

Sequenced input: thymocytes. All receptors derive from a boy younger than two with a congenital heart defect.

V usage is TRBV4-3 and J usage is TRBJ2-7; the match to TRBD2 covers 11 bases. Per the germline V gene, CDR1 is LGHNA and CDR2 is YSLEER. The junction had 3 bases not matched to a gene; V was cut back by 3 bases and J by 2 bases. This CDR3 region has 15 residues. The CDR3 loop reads CASSQGTSGPYEQYF. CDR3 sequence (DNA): TGCGCCAGCAGCCAGGGGACTAGCGGCCCCTACGAGCAGTACTTC.

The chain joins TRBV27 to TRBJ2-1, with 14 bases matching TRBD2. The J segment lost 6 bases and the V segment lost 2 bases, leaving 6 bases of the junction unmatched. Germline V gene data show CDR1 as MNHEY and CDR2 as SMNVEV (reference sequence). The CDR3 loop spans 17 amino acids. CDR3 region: CASSLHRTSGRTNEQFF. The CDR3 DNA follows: TGTGCCAGCAGTTTACATCGGACTAGCGGGAGGACCAATGAGCAGTTCTTC.

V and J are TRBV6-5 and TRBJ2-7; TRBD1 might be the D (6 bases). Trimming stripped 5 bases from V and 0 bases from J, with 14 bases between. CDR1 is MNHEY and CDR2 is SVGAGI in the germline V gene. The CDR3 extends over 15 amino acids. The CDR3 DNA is TGTGCCAGCAGTCCCTTTGGGGGCGGCTCCTACGAGCAGTACTTC. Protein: CASSPFGGGSYEQYF.

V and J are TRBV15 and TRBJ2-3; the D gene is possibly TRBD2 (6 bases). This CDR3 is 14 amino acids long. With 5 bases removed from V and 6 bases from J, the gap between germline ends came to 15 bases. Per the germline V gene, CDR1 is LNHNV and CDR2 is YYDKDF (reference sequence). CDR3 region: CATSHPGRGDTQYF. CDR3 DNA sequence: TGTGCCACCAGCCACCCTGGCCGGGGGGATACGCAGTATTTT.

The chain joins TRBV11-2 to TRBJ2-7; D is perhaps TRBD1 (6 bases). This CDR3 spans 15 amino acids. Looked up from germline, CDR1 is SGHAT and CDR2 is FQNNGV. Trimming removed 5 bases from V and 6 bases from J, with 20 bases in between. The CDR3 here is CASSPLGGHPGEQYF. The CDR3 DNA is TGTGCCAGCAGCCCACTAGGGGGACACCCTGGCGAGCAGTACTTC.

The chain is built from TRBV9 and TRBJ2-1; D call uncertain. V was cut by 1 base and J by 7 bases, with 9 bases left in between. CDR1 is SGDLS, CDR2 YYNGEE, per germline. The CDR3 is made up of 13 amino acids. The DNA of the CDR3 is TGTGCCAGCAGCGTAACCGACAAGAATGAGCAGTTCTTC. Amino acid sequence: CASSVTDKNEQFF.

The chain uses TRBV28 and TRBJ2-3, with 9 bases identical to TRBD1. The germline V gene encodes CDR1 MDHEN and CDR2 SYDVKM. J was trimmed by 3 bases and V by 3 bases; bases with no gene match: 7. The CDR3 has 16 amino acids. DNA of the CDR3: TGTGCCAGCAGTTTCGGGACAGGGCTTCGGACAGATACGCAGTATTTT. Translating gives CASSFGTGLRTDTQYF.

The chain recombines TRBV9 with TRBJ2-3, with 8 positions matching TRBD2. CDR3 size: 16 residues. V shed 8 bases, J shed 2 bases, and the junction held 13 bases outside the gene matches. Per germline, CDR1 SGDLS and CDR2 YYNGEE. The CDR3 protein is CASSPPAGANTDTQYF. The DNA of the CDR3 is TGTGCCAGTTCACCTCCAGCGGGGGCTAACACAGATACGCAGTATTTT.

This CDR3 reads CASSLAGGQGEGVEKLFF. Written as DNA, the CDR3 is TGCGCCAGCAGCTTGGCTGGGGGACAGGGAGAGGGTGTCGAAAAACTGTTTTTT. The V gene is TRBV5-1, the J gene TRBJ1-4; TRBD1 agrees at 9 bases. Germline values: CDR1 SGHRS, CDR2 YFSETQ. V shed 0 bases and J 8 bases; nucleotides not matched to a gene: 14. The CDR3 extends over 18 amino acids.

CDR3 nucleotides: TGCGCCAGCAGCCACCGAACCCCCACTACCAGACTTTCCTACAATGAGCAGTTCTTC. Protein product: CASSHRTPTTRLSYNEQFF. The chain uses TRBV4-3 and TRBJ2-1; no definite D call. Germline V CDR1 and CDR2: LGHNA, YSLEER. V lost 3 bases, J lost 1 base, and 22 bases lay in between. The CDR3 spans 19 residues.

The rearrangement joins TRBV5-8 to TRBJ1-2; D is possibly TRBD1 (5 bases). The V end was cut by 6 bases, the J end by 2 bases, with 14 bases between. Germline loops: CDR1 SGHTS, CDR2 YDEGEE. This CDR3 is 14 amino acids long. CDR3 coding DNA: TGTGCCAGCACCCCTTTACAGGAGAACTATGGCTACACCTTC. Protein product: CASTPLQENYGYTF.

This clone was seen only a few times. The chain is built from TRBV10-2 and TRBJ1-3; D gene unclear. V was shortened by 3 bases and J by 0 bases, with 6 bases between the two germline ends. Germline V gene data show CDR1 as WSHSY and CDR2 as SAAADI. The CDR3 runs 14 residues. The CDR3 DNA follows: TGCGCCAGCAGTGAACGGTTCTCTGGAAACACCATATATTTT. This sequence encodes CASSERFSGNTIYF.

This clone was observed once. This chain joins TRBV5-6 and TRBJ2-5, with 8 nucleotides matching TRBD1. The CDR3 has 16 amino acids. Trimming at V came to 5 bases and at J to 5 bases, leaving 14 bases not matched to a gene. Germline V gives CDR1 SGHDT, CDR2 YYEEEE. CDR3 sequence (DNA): TGTGCCAGCAGTCCCAGAATGGGACAGGAGGAGGAGACCCAGTACTTC. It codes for CASSPRMGQEEETQYF.

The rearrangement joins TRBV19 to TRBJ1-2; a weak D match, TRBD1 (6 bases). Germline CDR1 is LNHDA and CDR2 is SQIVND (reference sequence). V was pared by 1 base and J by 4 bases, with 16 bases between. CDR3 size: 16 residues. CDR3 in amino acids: CASSIVKDRIGYGYTF. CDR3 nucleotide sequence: TGTGCCAGTAGTATAGTGAAAGACAGGATCGGCTATGGCTACACCTTC.

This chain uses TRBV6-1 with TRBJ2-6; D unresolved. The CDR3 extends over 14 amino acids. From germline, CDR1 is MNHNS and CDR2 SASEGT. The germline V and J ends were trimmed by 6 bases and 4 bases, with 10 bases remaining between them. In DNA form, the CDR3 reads TGTGCCAGCAGATCAGGTCCCGGGGCCAACGTCCTGACTTTC. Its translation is CASRSGPGANVLTF.

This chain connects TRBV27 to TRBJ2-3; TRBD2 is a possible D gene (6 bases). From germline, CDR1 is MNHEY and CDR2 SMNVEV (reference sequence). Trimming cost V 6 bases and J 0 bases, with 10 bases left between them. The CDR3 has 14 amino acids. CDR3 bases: TGTGCCAGCAGCCCTGGGACTAGCACAGATACGCAGTATTTT. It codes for CASSPGTSTDTQYF.

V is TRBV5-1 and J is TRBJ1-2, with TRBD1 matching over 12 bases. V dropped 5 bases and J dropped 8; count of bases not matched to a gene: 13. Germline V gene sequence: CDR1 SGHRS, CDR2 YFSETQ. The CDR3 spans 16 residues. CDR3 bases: TGCGCCAGCAGTGGCTTACCCGGGACAGGGGGCGGAGGCTACACCTTC. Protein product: CASSGLPGTGGGGYTF.

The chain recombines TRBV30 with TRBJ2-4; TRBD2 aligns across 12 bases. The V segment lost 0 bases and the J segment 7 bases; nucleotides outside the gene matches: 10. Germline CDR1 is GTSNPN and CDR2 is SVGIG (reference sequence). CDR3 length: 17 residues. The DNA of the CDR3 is TGTGCCTGGAGTGTACTAGCGGGAGGTGGGGCCGGGAACATTCAGTACTTC. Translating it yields CAWSVLAGGGAGNIQYF.

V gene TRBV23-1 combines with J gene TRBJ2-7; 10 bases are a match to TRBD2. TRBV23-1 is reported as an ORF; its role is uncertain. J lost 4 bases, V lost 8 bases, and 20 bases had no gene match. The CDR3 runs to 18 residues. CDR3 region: CASRRGGQGGLARYEQYF. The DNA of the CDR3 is TGCGCCAGCCGCCGGGGAGGGCAGGGGGGACTAGCGCGTTACGAGCAGTACTTC.

Here the CDR3 reads CASSEAPGNRGAFF. CDR3 DNA: TGTGCCAGCAGTGAAGCCCCTGGGAATCGGGGAGCTTTCTTT. The J gene is TRBJ1-1, the V gene TRBV6-1; D ambiguous. The germline V and J ends were trimmed by 0 bases and 10 bases, with 15 bases remaining between them. The CDR3 runs 14 residues. The germline CDR1 and CDR2 sequences are MNHNS and SASEGT.

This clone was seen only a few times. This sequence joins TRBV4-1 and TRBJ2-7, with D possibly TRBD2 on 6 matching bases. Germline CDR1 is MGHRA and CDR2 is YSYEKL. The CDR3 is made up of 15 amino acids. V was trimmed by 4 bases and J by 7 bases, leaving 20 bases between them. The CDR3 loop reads CASSLGGTSVLEQYF. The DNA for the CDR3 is TGCGCCAGCAGCCTAGGTGGGACTTCCGTCCTGGAGCAGTACTTC.

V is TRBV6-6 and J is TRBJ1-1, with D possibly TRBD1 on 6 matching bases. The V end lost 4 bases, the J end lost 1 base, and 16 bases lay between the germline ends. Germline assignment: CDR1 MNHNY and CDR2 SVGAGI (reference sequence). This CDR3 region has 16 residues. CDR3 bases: TGTGCCAGCAGTTCGGCGGCAGGGGCGGGGAACACTGAAGCTTTCTTT. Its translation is CASSSAAGAGNTEAFF.

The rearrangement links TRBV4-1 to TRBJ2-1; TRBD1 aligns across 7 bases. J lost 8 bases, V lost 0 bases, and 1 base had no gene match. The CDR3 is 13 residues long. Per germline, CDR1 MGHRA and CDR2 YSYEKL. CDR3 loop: CASSQDQGDEQFF. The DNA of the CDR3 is TGCGCCAGCAGCCAAGATCAGGGGGATGAGCAGTTCTTC.

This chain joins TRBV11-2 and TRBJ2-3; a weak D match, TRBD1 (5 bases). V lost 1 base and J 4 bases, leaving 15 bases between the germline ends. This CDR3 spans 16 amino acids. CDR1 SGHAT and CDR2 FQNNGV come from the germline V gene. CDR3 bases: TGTGCCAGCAGCTTAGGGGTCAGGGTAATCGCAGATACGCAGTATTTT. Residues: CASSLGVRVIADTQYF.

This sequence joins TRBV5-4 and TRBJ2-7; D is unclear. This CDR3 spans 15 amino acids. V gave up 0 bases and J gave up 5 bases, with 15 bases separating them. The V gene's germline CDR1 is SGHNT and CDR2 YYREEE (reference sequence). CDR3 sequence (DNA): TGTGCCAGCAGCTTGGATGCGAGTAAAGAGAACGAGCAGTACTTC. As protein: CASSLDASKENEQYF.

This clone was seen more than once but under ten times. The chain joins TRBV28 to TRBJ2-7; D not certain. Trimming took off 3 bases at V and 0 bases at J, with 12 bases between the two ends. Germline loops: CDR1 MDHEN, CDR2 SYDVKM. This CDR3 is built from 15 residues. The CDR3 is CASSFPGSSSYEQYF. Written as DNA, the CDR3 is TGTGCCAGCAGTTTTCCAGGATCAAGCTCCTACGAGCAGTACTTC.

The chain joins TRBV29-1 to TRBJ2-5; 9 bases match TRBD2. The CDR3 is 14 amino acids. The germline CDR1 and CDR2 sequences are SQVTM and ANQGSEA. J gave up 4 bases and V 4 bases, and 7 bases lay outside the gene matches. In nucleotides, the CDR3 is TGCAGCGTTGCGAGGGGAGCGGGAGGAGAGACCCAGTACTTC. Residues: CSVARGAGGETQYF.

In DNA form, the CDR3 reads TGTGCCAGCAGTTTCGACAGGGACTATGGCTACACCTTC. As protein: CASSFDRDYGYTF. This sequence joins TRBV27 and TRBJ1-2; TRBD1 aligns across 7 bases. The CDR3 is 13 residues long. Germline trimming cut 3 bases from V and 3 bases from J; bases unmatched to any gene: 1. Germline V lookup: CDR1 MNHEY, CDR2 SMNVEV (reference sequence).

The DNA for the CDR3 is TGTGCCAGCAGCCCCTCAATAGTAGCTTTCTTT. This codes for CASSPSIVAFF. The chain joins TRBV13 to TRBJ1-1, with D uncertain. CDR3 length: 11 residues. Germline-derived CDR1 and CDR2 are PRHDT and FYEKMQ (reference sequence). V was trimmed by 5 bases and J by 10 bases, leaving 11 bases between them.

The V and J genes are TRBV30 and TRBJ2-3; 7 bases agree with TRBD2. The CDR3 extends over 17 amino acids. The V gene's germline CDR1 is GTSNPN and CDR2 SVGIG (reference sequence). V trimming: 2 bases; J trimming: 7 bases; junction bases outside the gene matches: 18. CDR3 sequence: CAWSPKGLVLNLYTQYF. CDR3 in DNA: TGTGCCTGGAGTCCAAAAGGACTAGTCCTTAACCTTTATACGCAGTATTTT.